Listed below are T cell receptor beta chains from one sample, sequenced in a study of T cell repertoires in cytomegalovirus infection. In TCRdb, the reads were re-called with MiXCR into one record per CDR3 protein. The sample has approximately 500,000 distinct CDR3 sequences; less than 30% are singletons. What was sequenced was PBMCs. These receptors were taken from a human donor in good health (CMV status not recorded). Some clones in this sample may be carry-over from other donors' samples. The CDR3 runs from the conserved cysteine through the conserved F or W. The D gene is left open where the match is weak. Clone size is stated in some rows and not others, as once, few, many or a class when expanded.

D gene	V gene	J gene	clone size	CDR3 protein	CDR3 DNA
TRBD2	TRBV5-1	TRBJ2-2	-	CASSSRTTSGSYLSRTGELFF	TGCGCCAGCAGCTCTCGGACAACTAGCGGGAGCTATCTTAGTCGCACCGGGGAGCTGTTTTTT
TRBD2	TRBV7-2	TRBJ2-3	many	CASSLVPSWTSGASTDTQYF	TGTGCCAGCAGCTTAGTTCCCTCCTGGACTAGCGGGGCAAGCACAGATACGCAGTATTTT
-	TRBV5-3	TRBJ2-2	-	CASSFPGTLNTGELFF	TGTGCCAGCAGCTTTCCAGGGACCCTGAACACCGGGGAGCTGTTTTTT
-	TRBV20-1	TRBJ2-1	many	CSATGQLYNEQFF	TGCAGTGCCACTGGACAGTTATACAATGAGCAGTTCTTC
-	TRBV7-9	TRBJ2-1	few	CASSLEGGPTDEQFF	TGTGCCAGCAGCTTAGAAGGCGGACCCACGGATGAGCAGTTCTTC
-	TRBV7-2	TRBJ2-1	few	CASSSIGASASYNEQFF	TGTGCCAGCAGCTCTATCGGGGCTAGCGCCTCCTACAATGAGCAGTTCTTC
TRBD1	TRBV28	TRBJ1-2	few	CASSAPPGQDYGYTF	TGTGCCAGCAGTGCCCCGCCGGGACAGGACTATGGCTACACCTTC
-	TRBV20-1	TRBJ2-5	-	CSASKGIRETQYF	TGCAGTGCTAGTAAGGGGATTAGGGAGACCCAGTACTTC
-	TRBV28	TRBJ2-3	-	CASISEDTQYF	TGTGCCAGCATCTCGGAAGATACGCAGTATTTT
-	TRBV7-2	TRBJ2-3	many	CASSFSAVGRIDTQYF	TGTGCCAGCAGCTTTTCTGCAGTCGGGAGAATCGATACGCAGTATTTT
TRBD1	TRBV19	TRBJ1-2	few	CASTGQVRRYGYTF	TGTGCCAGTACTGGACAGGTTAGAAGATATGGCTACACCTTC
TRBD1	TRBV6-5	TRBJ2-7	-	CASSPGQYSYEQYF	TGTGCCAGCAGTCCGGGACAGTATTCCTACGAGCAGTACTTC
-	TRBV7-9	TRBJ2-1	many	CASSLGGADRDNEQFF	TGTGCCAGCAGCTTAGGGGGGGCCGACAGGGACAATGAGCAGTTCTTC
-	TRBV12-3/TRBV12-4	TRBJ2-2	-	CASSSRELNTGELFF	TGTGCCAGCAGTTCACGGGAATTGAACACCGGGGAGCTGTTTTTT
-	TRBV7-8	TRBJ1-2	many	CASSRDPSYGYTF	TGTGCCAGCAGCAGGGACCCTTCCTATGGCTACACCTTC
TRBD2	TRBV7-8	TRBJ2-7	many	CASGAGKYEQYF	TGTGCCAGCGGAGCGGGAAAGTACGAGCAGTACTTC
-	TRBV24-1	TRBJ2-1	-	CATKSPTNNEQFF	TGTGCCACCAAGTCGCCGACCAACAATGAGCAGTTCTTC
-	TRBV19	TRBJ1-5	-	CASSIIVVGQPQHF	TGTGCCAGTAGTATAATAGTGGTAGGTCAGCCCCAGCATTTT
TRBD2	TRBV12-3/TRBV12-4	TRBJ2-3	many	CASSPTSGSLRGTQYF	TGTGCCAGCAGCCCGACTAGCGGGAGTCTTCGGGGTACGCAGTATTTT
TRBD1	TRBV20-1	TRBJ1-5	-	CSAKQGAGQPQHF	TGCAGTGCTAAACAGGGGGCGGGTCAGCCCCAGCATTTT
-	TRBV20-1	TRBJ2-5	few	CSASLSGDSPQETQYF	TGCAGTGCTAGTCTCTCGGGCGACAGTCCCCAAGAGACCCAGTACTTC
-	TRBV20-1	TRBJ2-1	-	CSATTSPNAYNEQFF	TGCAGTGCTACAACTAGCCCGAACGCCTACAATGAGCAGTTCTTC
TRBD1	TRBV28	TRBJ1-2	once	CASSPVGTGNYGYTF	TGTGCCAGCAGTCCTGTCGGGACAGGGAACTATGGCTACACCTTC
TRBD2	TRBV6-6	TRBJ2-7	-	CASSYSPSGRTSYKQYF	TGTGCCAGCAGTTACTCTCCTAGCGGGAGGACATCCTACAAGCAGTACTTC
-	TRBV5-4	TRBJ2-1	-	CASSLETLLNNEQFF	TGTGCCAGCAGCTTGGAGACTCTCCTGAACAATGAGCAGTTCTTC
-	TRBV7-2	TRBJ1-2	many	CASSPDSDYGYTF	TGTGCCAGCAGCCCAGATAGCGACTATGGCTACACCTTC
TRBD1	TRBV6-1	TRBJ2-1	many	CASSPGQGYNEQFF	TGTGCCAGCAGTCCGGGACAGGGGTACAATGAGCAGTTCTTC
TRBD2	TRBV7-6	TRBJ2-1	many	CASSPRVAGGNEQFF	TGTGCCAGCAGCCCCCGGGTAGCGGGAGGCAATGAGCAGTTCTTC
-	TRBV28	TRBJ2-5	-	CASKPSAWDSRRETQYF	TGTGCCAGCAAACCCTCCGCGTGGGACTCTAGAAGGGAGACCCAGTACTTC
-	TRBV7-8	TRBJ2-3	many	CASSSYGGRGRADTQYF	TGTGCCAGCAGCTCCTACGGGGGCAGAGGACGAGCAGATACGCAGTATTTT
TRBD2	TRBV7-2	TRBJ2-1	few	CASRRGLDKYNEQFF	TGTGCCAGCAGGCGGGGGTTAGACAAGTACAATGAGCAGTTCTTC
-	TRBV4-1	TRBJ2-7	many	CASSHLTSGNSYEQYF	TGCGCCAGCAGCCACCTAACGTCAGGGAACTCCTACGAGCAGTACTTC
TRBD2	TRBV7-2	TRBJ2-1	many	CASSLRAGELVYNEQFF	TGTGCCAGCAGCTTAAGGGCGGGAGAGCTAGTCTACAATGAGCAGTTCTTC
-	TRBV11-2	TRBJ2-7	few	CASSRGLAEAYEQYF	TGTGCCAGCAGCAGGGGCCTTGCGGAAGCCTACGAGCAGTACTTC
TRBD1	TRBV10-3	TRBJ2-7	few	CAISGSQGMNEQYF	TGTGCCATCAGTGGGTCACAGGGGATGAACGAGCAGTACTTC
-	TRBV6-6	TRBJ1-5	once	CASSHSFDIVGSVSNQPQHF	TGTGCCAGCAGTCACTCTTTTGATATCGTGGGGTCGGTCAGCAATCAGCCCCAGCATTTT
TRBD1	TRBV12-3/TRBV12-4	TRBJ2-5	many	CASSLGTGYQETQYF	TGTGCCAGCAGTTTGGGGACAGGTTACCAAGAGACCCAGTACTTC
-	TRBV28	TRBJ2-7	-	CAMGRGSSYEQYF	TGTGCCATGGGGAGGGGGTCTTCCTACGAGCAGTACTTC
-	TRBV7-6	TRBJ1-4	few	CASSLGHVNEKLFF	TGTGCCAGCAGCTTGGGACACGTTAATGAAAAACTGTTTTTT
-	TRBV27	TRBJ1-1	many	CASSLEMYATEAFF	TGTGCCAGCAGTCTCGAGATGTATGCCACTGAAGCTTTCTTT
TRBD2	TRBV7-9	TRBJ2-1	many	CASSSELGLAGSYNEQFF	TGTGCCAGCAGCTCCGAGTTGGGTTTAGCGGGCTCCTACAATGAGCAGTTCTTC
-	TRBV29-1	TRBJ1-2	-	CSVTRGAYGYTF	TGCAGCGTGACCCGGGGGGCCTATGGCTACACCTTC
TRBD2	TRBV9	TRBJ2-1	-	CASSTASGTFNEQFF	TGTGCCAGCAGCACGGCTAGCGGGACTTTTAATGAGCAGTTCTTC
-	TRBV28	TRBJ2-7	-	CASSEGAYEQYF	TGTGCCAGCAGTGAGGGGGCCTACGAGCAGTACTTC
TRBD1	TRBV7-2	TRBJ1-1	many	CASSSGQPNTEAFF	TGTGCCAGCAGTTCGGGACAGCCAAACACTGAAGCTTTCTTT
TRBD2	TRBV12-3/TRBV12-4	TRBJ2-1	-	CASSLGNPTLITSGSYNEQFF	TGTGCCAGCAGTTTGGGAAACCCGACCCTGATCACTAGCGGGTCTTACAATGAGCAGTTCTTC
TRBD2	TRBV25-1	TRBJ2-3	-	CASGRGTSAHTQYF	TGTGCCAGCGGGCGCGGGACTAGCGCTCATACGCAGTATTTT
-	TRBV7-9	TRBJ1-5	few	CASSLGGGRSPQHF	TGTGCCAGCAGCCTTGGGGGAGGAAGGAGCCCCCAGCATTTT
-	TRBV12-3/TRBV12-4	TRBJ1-2	-	CASSSNPGDGYTF	TGTGCCAGCAGCTCAAATCCGGGGGATGGCTACACCTTC
TRBD2	TRBV19	TRBJ2-1	-	CASRSGGSSYNEQFF	TGTGCCAGTAGGTCCGGGGGGAGCTCCTACAATGAGCAGTTCTTC
-	TRBV7-7	TRBJ2-2	few	CASSFLDSGTGELFF	TGTGCTAGCAGCTTTCTGGACAGTGGCACCGGGGAGCTGTTTTTT
-	TRBV6-6	TRBJ1-2	few	CASSQLDQGHYGYTF	TGTGCCAGCAGTCAACTCGACCAGGGCCACTATGGCTACACCTTC
-	TRBV5-6	TRBJ1-5	-	CASSWAGRGSNQPQHF	TGTGCCAGCAGCTGGGCCGGTCGGGGTAGCAATCAGCCCCAGCATTTT
TRBD1	TRBV7-4	TRBJ2-1	-	CASSPPINGQGANEQFF	TGTGCCAGCAGCCCCCCCATTAACGGACAGGGAGCCAATGAGCAGTTCTTC
-	TRBV10-3	TRBJ2-2	-	CAIRLREDTGELFF	TGTGCCATCAGACTCCGGGAAGACACCGGGGAGCTGTTTTTT
TRBD1	TRBV11-1	TRBJ2-3	many	CASSLIGTEQPADTQYF	TGTGCCAGCAGCTTAATTGGGACAGAGCAGCCGGCGGATACGCAGTATTTT
-	TRBV6-1	TRBJ1-1	-	CASAVTDFNTEAFF	TGTGCCAGTGCGGTGACAGACTTTAACACTGAAGCTTTCTTT